The 10 T cell receptor beta chains presented below share a single source sample, sequenced in a study of shared clonotypes between healthy human individuals. TCRdb's table, derived via immunoSEQ multiplex PCR, lists solely in-frame clones and lacks some. Among fewer than 600,000 clones, 60% to 80% were seen once, and the ten largest hold about 12%. Sequenced material: PBMCs. The receptor source for this set is a woman aged 40 to 49 in good health. Some clones in this sample may be carry-over from other donors' samples.

This rearrangement joins TRBV27 to TRBJ2-7; TRBD2 agrees at 9 bases. The CDR3 contains 14 residues. Losses at the gene ends were 10 bases for V and 7 bases for J; bases not matched to a gene: 14. Germline values: CDR1 MNHEY, CDR2 SMNVEV (reference sequence). The CDR3 bases are TGTGCCAACCGGCTGGGTAGCGGGAGTGGGGAGCAGTACTTC. As protein: CANRLGSGSGEQYF.

Comments on this clone: A read error may explain this, as a much larger clone is one base away. This CDR3 is missing its conserved last phenylalanine or tryptophan, likely due to a read error. J is TRBJ1-1 and V is TRBV7-9; D not resolved. The germline CDR1 and CDR2 sequences are SEHNR and FQNEAQ (reference sequence). The CDR3 has 14 amino acids. Trimming cost V 1 base and J 1 base, with 7 bases left between them. CDR3 in DNA: TGTGCCAGCAGCTTAGTTGGTGGGAACACTGAAGCTTTCTCT. Amino acid sequence: CASSLVGGNTEAFS.

This clone was seen only a few times. The rearrangement links TRBV6-5 to TRBJ2-1; no firm D call. Germline values: CDR1 MNHEY, CDR2 SVGAGI. The CDR3 covers 13 residues. V lost 0 bases, J lost 7 bases, and 7 bases lay in between. As DNA, the CDR3 is TGTGCCAGCAGTTACTCTAGCTCGAATGAGCAGTTCTTC. It specifies CASSYSSSNEQFF.

This clone was detected once. The chain joins TRBV29-1 to TRBJ2-1; D perhaps matches TRBD1 (5 bases). The germline V gene has CDR1 SQVTM and CDR2 ANQGSEA. With 7 bases removed from V and 2 bases from J, the gap between germline ends came to 18 bases. This CDR3 contains 15 residues. The CDR3 loop reads CSGVSDSYPYNEQFF. In nucleotides, the CDR3 is TGCAGCGGCGTTAGTGACAGCTACCCCTACAATGAGCAGTTCTTC.

The chain joins TRBV18 to TRBJ2-2; 16 bases are a match to TRBD2. Germline V CDR1 and CDR2: KGHSH, LQKENI. The ends lost 3 bases at V and 2 bases at J; junction bases unmatched: 3. The CDR3 has 18 amino acids. CDR3 region: CASSPGLAGGVNTGELFF. The CDR3 DNA reads TGTGCCAGCTCACCGGGACTAGCGGGAGGGGTCAACACCGGGGAGCTGTTTTTT.

The chain links TRBV11-2 to TRBJ2-3; no definite D call. Germline CDR1 SGHAT, CDR2 FQNNGV. The germline V and J ends were trimmed by 4 bases and 4 bases, with 12 bases remaining between them. The CDR3 covers 14 residues. The CDR3 reads CASSSSHMADTQYF. The DNA of the CDR3 is TGTGCCAGCAGCTCCAGTCATATGGCAGATACGCAGTATTTT.

The chain couples TRBV5-4 to TRBJ2-5; 8 bases are a match to TRBD2. The CDR3 has 16 amino acids. After removal of 0 bases from V and 1 base from J, the junction contained 5 bases not matched to a gene. The germline V gene has CDR1 SGHNT and CDR2 YYREEE (reference sequence). The CDR3 DNA follows: TGTGCCAGCAGCTTGGGGGCGGGAGGTTCCCAAGAGACCCAGTACTTC. It specifies CASSLGAGGSQETQYF.

With regard to this clone: With a far larger clone one base away, a read error is the likely cause. The chain combines TRBV6-6 with TRBJ2-2; no definite D call. CDR3 length: 15 residues. Looked up from germline, CDR1 is MNHNY and CDR2 is SVGAGI (reference sequence). Trimming left V 7 bases short and J 2 bases short, with 14 bases between. The CDR3 loop is CASTAAQTNTGELFF. CDR3 DNA: TGTGCCAGCACCGCCGCACAGACCAACACCGGGGAGCTGTTTTTT.

This chain links TRBV12-5 with TRBJ1-3; 7 bases align to TRBD1. The CDR3 consists of 17 residues. Germline CDR1 and CDR2: LGHNT and FRNRAP. V shed 2 bases and J 1 base; nucleotides not matched to a gene: 8. This CDR3 reads CASGLFRQGKSGNTIYF. In nucleotides, the CDR3 is TGTGCTAGTGGTTTGTTTCGACAGGGCAAGTCTGGAAACACCATATATTTT. Full variable domain (missing parts from reference TRBV12-5 and TRBJ1-3): DARVTQTPRHKVTEMGQEVTMRCQPILGHNTVFWYRQTMMQGLELLAYFRNRAPLDDSGMPKDRFSAEMPDATLATLKIQPSEPRDSAVYFCASGLFRQGKSGNTIYFGEGSWLTVV.

The V call is TRBV23-1, the J call TRBJ2-5, with 9 bases identical to TRBD1. TRBV23-1 is flagged as an ORF with uncertain function. This CDR3 contains 15 residues. Trimming cost V 6 bases and J 2 bases; bases outside gene matches: 7. CDR3 coding DNA: TGCGCCAGCAGCCGGGACAGGGCTTATCAAGAGACCCAGTACTTC. As protein: CASSRDRAYQETQYF.